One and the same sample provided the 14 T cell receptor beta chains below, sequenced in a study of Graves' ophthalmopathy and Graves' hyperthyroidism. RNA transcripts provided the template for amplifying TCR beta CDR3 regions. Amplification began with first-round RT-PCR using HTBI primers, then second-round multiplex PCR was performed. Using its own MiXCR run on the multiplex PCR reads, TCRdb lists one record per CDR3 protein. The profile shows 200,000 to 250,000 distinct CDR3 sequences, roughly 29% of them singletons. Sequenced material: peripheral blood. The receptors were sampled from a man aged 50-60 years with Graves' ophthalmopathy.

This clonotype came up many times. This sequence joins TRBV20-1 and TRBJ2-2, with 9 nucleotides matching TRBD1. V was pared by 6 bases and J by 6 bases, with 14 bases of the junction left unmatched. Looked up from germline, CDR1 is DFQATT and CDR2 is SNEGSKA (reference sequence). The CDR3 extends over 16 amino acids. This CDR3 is CSANREDRGLAGELFF. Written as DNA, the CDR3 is TGCAGTGCAAACCGTGAGGACAGGGGTTTAGCCGGGGAGCTGTTTTTT.

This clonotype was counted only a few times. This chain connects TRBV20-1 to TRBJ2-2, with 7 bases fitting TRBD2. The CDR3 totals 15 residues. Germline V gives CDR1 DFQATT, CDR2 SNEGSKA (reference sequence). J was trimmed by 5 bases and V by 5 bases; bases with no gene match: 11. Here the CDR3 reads CSAASGGSGTGELFF. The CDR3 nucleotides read TGCAGTGCTGCGTCTGGCGGGAGCGGTACCGGGGAGCTGTTTTTT.

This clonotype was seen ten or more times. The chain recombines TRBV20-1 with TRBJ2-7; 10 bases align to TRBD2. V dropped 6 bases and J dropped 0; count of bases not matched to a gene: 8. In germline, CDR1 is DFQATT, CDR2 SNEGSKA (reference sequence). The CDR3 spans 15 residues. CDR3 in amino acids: CSASGRGFSSYEQYF. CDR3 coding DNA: TGCAGTGCCAGCGGGAGGGGATTTAGCTCCTACGAGCAGTACTTC.

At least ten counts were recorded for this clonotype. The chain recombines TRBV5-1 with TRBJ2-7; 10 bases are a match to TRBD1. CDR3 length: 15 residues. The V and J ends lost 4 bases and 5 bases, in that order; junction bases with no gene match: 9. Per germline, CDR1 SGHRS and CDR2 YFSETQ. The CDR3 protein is CASSARGTGVHEQYF. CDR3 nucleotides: TGCGCCAGCAGCGCCCGGGGGACAGGGGTTCACGAGCAGTACTTC.

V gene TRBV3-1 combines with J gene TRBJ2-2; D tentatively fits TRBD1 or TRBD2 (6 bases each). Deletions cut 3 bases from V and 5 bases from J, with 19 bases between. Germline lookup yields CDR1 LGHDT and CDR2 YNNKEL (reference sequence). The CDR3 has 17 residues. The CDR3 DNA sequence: TGTGCCAGCAGCCAGGCTCGGGGGCCCTACTTGACCGGGGAGCTGTTTTTT. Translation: CASSQARGPYLTGELFF.

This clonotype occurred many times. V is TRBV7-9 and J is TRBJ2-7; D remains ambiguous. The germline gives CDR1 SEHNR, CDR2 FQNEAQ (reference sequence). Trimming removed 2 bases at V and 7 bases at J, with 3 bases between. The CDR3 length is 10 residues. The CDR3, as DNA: TGTGCCAGCAGCTTAACGGAGCAGTACTTC. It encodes CASSLTEQYF.

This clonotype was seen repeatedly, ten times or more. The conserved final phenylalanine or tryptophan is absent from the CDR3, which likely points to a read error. The CDR3 coding sequence is TGTGCCAGCAGTTTATGGGCGCATAAGAGGGCAGGGCCCTCCTACGAGCAGTACTCC. Protein: CASSLWAHKRAGPSYEQYS. The chain links TRBV28 to TRBJ2-7; D is possibly TRBD1 or TRBD2 (5 bases each). Germline V gene data show CDR1 as MDHEN and CDR2 as SYDVKM. This CDR3 region has 19 residues. V was trimmed by 0 bases and J by 0 bases, leaving 21 bases between them.

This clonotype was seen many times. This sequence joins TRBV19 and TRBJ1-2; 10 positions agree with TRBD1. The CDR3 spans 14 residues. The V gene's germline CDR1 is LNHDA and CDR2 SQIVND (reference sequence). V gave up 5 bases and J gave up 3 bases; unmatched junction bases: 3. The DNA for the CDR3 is TGTGCCAGTAGTTTCGGGACAGGGGACTATGGCTACACCTTC. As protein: CASSFGTGDYGYTF.

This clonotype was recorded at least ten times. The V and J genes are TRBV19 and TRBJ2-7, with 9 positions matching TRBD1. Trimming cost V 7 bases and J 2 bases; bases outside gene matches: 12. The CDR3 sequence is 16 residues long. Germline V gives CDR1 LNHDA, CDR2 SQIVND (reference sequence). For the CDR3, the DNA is TGTGCCAGTACCCCTAGGGCTCGACAGGGGGCCTACGAGCAGTACTTC. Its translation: CASTPRARQGAYEQYF.

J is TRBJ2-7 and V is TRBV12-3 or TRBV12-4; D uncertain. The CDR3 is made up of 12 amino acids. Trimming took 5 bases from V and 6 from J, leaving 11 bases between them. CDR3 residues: CASSNSLGEQYF. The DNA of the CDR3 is TGTGCCAGCAGTAATAGTCTTGGCGAGCAGTACTTC.

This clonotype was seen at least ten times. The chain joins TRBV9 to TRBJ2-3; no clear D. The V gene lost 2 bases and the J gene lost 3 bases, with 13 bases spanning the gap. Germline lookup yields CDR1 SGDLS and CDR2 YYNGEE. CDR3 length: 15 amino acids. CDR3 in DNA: TGTGCCAGCAGCGTCTCCGCCGGGCCTACAGATACGCAGTATTTT. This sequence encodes CASSVSAGPTDTQYF.

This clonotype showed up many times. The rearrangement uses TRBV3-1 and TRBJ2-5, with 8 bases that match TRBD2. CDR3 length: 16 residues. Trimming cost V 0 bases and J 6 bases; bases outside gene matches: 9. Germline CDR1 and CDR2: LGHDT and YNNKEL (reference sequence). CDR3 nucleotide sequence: TGTGCCAGCAGCCAAGACTACGCCGGCGGGGGGAAGACCCAGTACTTC. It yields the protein CASSQDYAGGGKTQYF.

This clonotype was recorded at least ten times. CDR3 coding DNA: TGCAGCGTTGTCTCCAGCGGCGAGACCCAGTACTTC. As protein: CSVVSSGETQYF. The rearrangement links TRBV29-1 to TRBJ2-5; TRBD2 might be the D (5 bases). Germline lookup yields CDR1 SQVTM and CDR2 ANQGSEA. This CDR3 has 12 residues. Trimming stripped 4 bases from V and 5 bases from J, with 11 bases between. The full variable domain, its missing parts supplied by reference TRBV29-1 and TRBJ2-5, is SAVISQKPSRDICQRGTSLTIQCQVDSQVTMMFWYRQQPGQSLTLIATANQGSEATYESGFVIDKFPISRPNLTFSTLTVSNMSPEDSSIYLCSVVSSGETQYFGPGTRLLVL.

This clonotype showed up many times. CDR3 bases: TGTGCCAGCAGTCTAGGGATCCAAACAATGAACACTGAAGCTTTCTTT. Translation: CASSLGIQTMNTEAFF. This chain joins TRBV27 and TRBJ1-1, with D uncertain. Trimming took 5 bases from V and 0 from J, leaving 16 bases between them. Germline-derived CDR1 and CDR2 are MNHEY and SMNVEV (reference sequence). The CDR3 spans 16 residues.